This T cell receptor beta chain was sequenced in a study of blood T cell repertoires in COVID-19. Original processing notes: Amplification of reference gene primers provided the estimated nucleated cell counts. Clones were read by immunoSEQ multiplex PCR, and TCRdb kept only the in-frame ones, dropping some. The DNA was the basis for D and trimming; V, J and clone size are from that table. In the table there are approximately 70,000 clones, under 85% of which are singletons. This CDR3 is built from 15 residues. The germline gives CDR1 MNHEY, CDR2 SVGAGI. V was cut by 0 bases and J by 5 bases, with 8 bases left in between. Enrollment of patients from Seattle took place during active infection, with longitudinal follow-up.

The material sequenced was peripheral blood. The chain combines TRBV6-5 with TRBJ1-6; no reliable D call. This receptor was taken from a man in his 60s with COVID-19, enrolled during active disease. The CDR3 DNA is TGTGCCAGCAGTTACTCGTACAGAGATAATTCACCCCTCCACTTT. It specifies CASSYSYRDNSPLHF.